The 25 T cell receptor beta chains reported below all come from one sample, sequenced in a study of cytotoxic CD8 clonotypes in ibrutinib-treated CLL. Produced via immunoSEQ multiplex PCR; TCRdb's table is partial and in-frame only. The sample includes 110,000 to 150,000 clones, approximately 80% of them seen just once. The specimen was PBMCs, collected after 24 months of ibrutinib treatment. The receptors originated from a human donor with chronic lymphocytic leukemia.

The rearrangement joins TRBV21-1 to TRBJ1-5; the table's TRBD1 call for D was not verified on the DNA. TRBV21-1 is reported as a pseudogene. The CDR3 runs 18 residues. CDR3 protein: CASSKNRHRVEIDQPQHF. The CDR3 DNA reads TGTGCCAGCAGCAAGAACCGACACAGGGTCGAAATCGATCAGCCCCAGCATTTT.

The rearrangement joins TRBV9 to TRBJ2-1, with D unclear. V shed 0 bases and J shed 10 bases, with 14 bases lying between them. The length of the CDR3 is 14 residues. Looked up from germline, CDR1 is SGDLS and CDR2 is YYNGEE. The CDR3 here is CASSVAGFSEEQFF. CDR3 DNA: TGTGCCAGCAGCGTAGCGGGCTTCTCGGAGGAGCAGTTCTTC.

The gene calls are TRBV2 and TRBJ2-1; 7 bases map to TRBD2. Germline V lookup: CDR1 SNHLY, CDR2 FYNNEI. CDR3 size: 13 residues. J was trimmed by 3 bases and V by 10 bases; bases with no gene match: 6. This CDR3 reads CAIAGGVYNEQFF. CDR3 in DNA: TGTGCCATCGCTGGGGGGGTCTACAATGAGCAGTTCTTC.

The chain couples TRBV9 to TRBJ1-5; no firm D call. V was trimmed by 4 bases and J by 4 bases, leaving 15 bases between them. The CDR3 has 15 amino acids. Germline loops: CDR1 SGDLS, CDR2 YYNGEE. The CDR3 coding sequence is TGTGCCAGCAGCCTCGACGGACGGTTAAATCAGCCCCAGCATTTT. It translates to CASSLDGRLNQPQHF.

The rearrangement joins TRBV7-9 to TRBJ1-4; D perhaps matches TRBD1 (6 bases). V shed 5 bases and J shed 3 bases, with 13 bases lying between them. In germline, CDR1 is SEHNR, CDR2 FQNEAQ (reference sequence). CDR3 size: 15 residues. This chain's CDR3 is CASSPETGPNEKLFF. For the CDR3, the DNA is TGTGCCAGCAGCCCAGAGACAGGTCCTAATGAAAAACTGTTTTTT.

There are many counts of this clone. V is TRBV27 and J is TRBJ1-6; D is perhaps TRBD1 (5 bases). Trimming removed 7 bases from V and 6 bases from J, with 13 bases in between. This CDR3 spans 14 amino acids. CDR1 and CDR2 (germline): MNHEY, SMNVEV (reference sequence). The DNA of the CDR3 is TGTGCCAGCACCCGACATGGGGGTAATTCACCCCTCCACTTT. Its translation: CASTRHGGNSPLHF.

The chain uses TRBV13 and TRBJ2-7; the match to TRBD1 covers 7 bases. This CDR3 comprises 13 residues. After removal of 5 bases from V and 9 bases from J, the junction contained 10 bases not matched to a gene. Looked up from germline, CDR1 is PRHDT and CDR2 is FYEKMQ (reference sequence). The CDR3 region is CASSPRQGTVQYF. The DNA of the CDR3 is TGTGCCAGCAGCCCCCGACAGGGAACGGTGCAGTACTTC.

The chain uses TRBV6-5 and TRBJ2-2, with D perhaps matching TRBD2 (6 bases). V shed 4 bases and J shed 13 bases, with 25 bases lying between them. The CDR3 runs to 16 residues. Germline V lookup: CDR1 MNHEY, CDR2 SVGAGI. The CDR3 nucleotides read TGTGCCAGCAGTTCCGAGCCTGCCCGTGGAGGAGGGCTGCTGTTTTTT. Translation gives CASSSEPARGGGLLFF.

The chain uses TRBV5-8 and TRBJ2-3, with TRBD1 as a possible D gene (6 bases). This CDR3 region has 14 residues. CDR1 is SGHTS, CDR2 YDEGEE, per germline. Trimming took off 5 bases at V and 2 bases at J, with 12 bases between the two ends. The DNA for the CDR3 is TGTGCCAGCAGTACCCCAGGGGACACAGATACGCAGTATTTT. The encoded protein is CASSTPGDTDTQYF.

The chain has TRBV6-1 and TRBJ2-7, with 7 bases aligning to TRBD1. Germline CDR1 reads MNHNS; CDR2 reads SASEGT. Germline trimming cut 4 bases from V and 0 bases from J; bases unmatched to any gene: 3. This CDR3 contains 14 residues. The DNA for the CDR3 is TGTGCCAGCAGTGTACAGGGGAGCTCCTACGAGCAGTACTTC. Amino acid sequence: CASSVQGSSYEQYF.

The chain recombines TRBV7-6 with TRBJ2-1; 7 bases align to TRBD2. Germline V gives CDR1 SGHVS, CDR2 FNYEAQ. J gave up 0 bases and V 0 bases, and 5 bases lay outside the gene matches. The CDR3 spans 17 residues. The CDR3 reads CASSLAGGGDSYNEQFF. Here the CDR3 DNA reads TGTGCCAGCAGCTTAGCTGGGGGAGGGGACTCCTACAATGAGCAGTTCTTC.

With regard to this clone: Other DNA sequences in this specimen translate into the identical CDR3. The chain links TRBV18 to TRBJ1-5; D is unresolved. The CDR3 loop spans 13 amino acids. Germline CDR1 and CDR2: KGHSH and LQKENI. Trimming stripped 3 bases from V and 4 bases from J, with 7 bases between. CDR3 amino acids: CASSPGRNQPQHF. The CDR3 region has the DNA TGTGCCAGCTCACCGGGCCGGAATCAGCCCCAGCATTTT.

The chain uses TRBV28 and TRBJ1-5, with D maybe TRBD1 (5 bases). V was shortened by 5 bases and J by 0 bases, with 8 bases between the two germline ends. The V gene's germline CDR1 is MDHEN and CDR2 SYDVKM. The CDR3 covers 14 residues. The CDR3 protein is CASSDSYSNQPQHF. In DNA form, the CDR3 reads TGTGCCAGCAGTGACAGTTATAGCAATCAGCCCCAGCATTTT.

The CDR3 loop is CASSPGLPRDTQYF. CDR3 in DNA: TGTGCCAGCAGCCCCGGACTCCCTCGGGATACGCAGTATTTT. This chain links TRBV7-2 with TRBJ2-3, with D perhaps TRBD2 (5 bases). This CDR3 comprises 14 residues. V gave up 5 bases and J gave up 6 bases, with 15 bases separating them. Germline V lookup: CDR1 SGHTA, CDR2 FQGNSA.

This chain links TRBV15 with TRBJ2-7; the D gene is possibly TRBD2 (7 bases). Germline loops: CDR1 LNHNV, CDR2 YYDKDF (reference sequence). This CDR3 has 15 amino acids. Trimming took off 3 bases at V and 1 base at J, with 13 bases between the two ends. The CDR3 region has the DNA TGTGCCACCAGCAGTATGCGGGGGCCGTCCTACGAGCAGTACTTC. It codes for CATSSMRGPSYEQYF.

V is TRBV6-5 and J is TRBJ1-2; tentative D call: TRBD1 (6 bases). The CDR3 is made up of 13 amino acids. V shed 6 bases and J shed 7 bases, with 15 bases lying between them. Germline values: CDR1 MNHEY, CDR2 SVGAGI. The CDR3 sequence: CASRKSTGFGYTF. For the CDR3, the DNA is TGTGCCAGCAGAAAAAGTACAGGGTTTGGCTACACCTTC.

V usage is TRBV12-5 and J usage is TRBJ2-3; either TRBD1 or TRBD2 may supply D (5 bases each). Trimming removed 0 bases at V and 4 bases at J, with 14 bases between. CDR3 length: 16 residues. The germline V gene has CDR1 LGHNT and CDR2 FRNRAP. CDR3 sequence: CASGLVVSGGADTQYF. The CDR3 coding sequence is TGTGCTAGTGGTTTGGTGGTCTCTGGGGGTGCAGATACGCAGTATTTT.

This clone showed up just once. CDR3 nucleotide sequence: TGTGCCAGCAGTCCCACCCGGGGACTTGGGGGTGGTGAGCAGTTCTTC. Translation: CASSPTRGLGGGEQFF. The V and J genes are TRBV27 and TRBJ2-1; TRBD2 might be the D (6 bases). Germline values: CDR1 MNHEY, CDR2 SMNVEV (reference sequence). The CDR3 has 16 amino acids. V was shortened by 5 bases and J by 9 bases, with 23 bases between the two germline ends.

The chain joins TRBV6-5 to TRBJ2-7; no reliable D call. This CDR3 spans 12 amino acids. Germline CDR1 MNHEY, CDR2 SVGAGI. V dropped 6 bases and J dropped 3 bases, with 9 bases sitting between them. The CDR3 DNA reads as TGTGCCAGCAGCAAAGGGCGCTACGAGCAGTACTTC. Its translation: CASSKGRYEQYF.

The chain has TRBV5-4 and TRBJ2-5; 7 bases are a match to TRBD1. The V segment lost 4 bases and the J segment 5 bases; nucleotides outside the gene matches: 8. CDR1 and CDR2 from the germline V gene are SGHNT and YYREEE (reference sequence). The CDR3 length is 14 residues. The CDR3 sequence is CASSPRDSEETQYF. The CDR3 DNA follows: TGTGCCAGCAGCCCACGGGACAGCGAGGAGACCCAGTACTTC. Full variable domain (outside the CDR3, taken from reference TRBV5-4 and TRBJ2-5): ETGVTQSPTHLIKTRGQQVTLRCSSQSGHNTVSWYQQALGQGPQFIFQYYREEENGRGNFPPRFSGLQFPNYSSELNVNALELDDSALYLCASSPRDSEETQYFGPGTRLLVL.

This chain connects TRBV18 to TRBJ1-3, with a tentative D call TRBD1 (6 bases). Trimming cost V 3 bases and J 0 bases, with 12 bases left between them. This CDR3 comprises 16 residues. Germline V CDR1 and CDR2: KGHSH, LQKENI. The CDR3 DNA reads TGTGCCAGCTCACCTCGGGACACGGCCTCTGGAAACACCATATATTTT. As protein: CASSPRDTASGNTIYF.

This clone was detected a few times. The V gene is TRBV21-1, the J gene TRBJ1-1. TRBV21-1 is reported as a pseudogene. The CDR3 runs 12 residues. CDR3 amino acids: CASSKWNTEAFF. CDR3 bases: TGTGCCAGCAGCAAATGGAACACTGAAGCTTTCTTT.

The V and J genes are TRBV7-8 and TRBJ2-2, with TRBD1 matching over 9 bases. V gave up 4 bases and J gave up 4 bases; unmatched junction bases: 7. CDR3 size: 16 residues. Germline CDR1 is SGHVS and CDR2 is FQNEAQ. The DNA for the CDR3 is TGTGCCAGCAGCTCGACCTACAGGGGGCGCACCGGGGAGCTGTTTTTT. It yields the protein CASSSTYRGRTGELFF.

This clone qualifies as medium-sized. Here the CDR3 DNA reads TGTGCCAGTACTGGGGGAAAAATGAACACTGAAGCTTTCTTT. It is translated as CASTGGKMNTEAFF. This chain connects TRBV19 to TRBJ1-1; D may be TRBD1 (5 bases). The V gene's germline CDR1 is LNHDA and CDR2 SQIVND (reference sequence). The V end lost 7 bases, the J end lost 0 bases, and 12 bases lay between the germline ends. The CDR3 covers 14 residues.

CDR3 in DNA: TGTGCCAGCAGTCCGGCGGGGGGAAAGACCCAGTACTTC. This sequence encodes CASSPAGGKTQYF. This chain connects TRBV28 to TRBJ2-5; 8 bases fit TRBD2. Trimming removed 5 bases from V and 6 bases from J; junction bases left unmatched: 5. Germline V CDR1 and CDR2: MDHEN, SYDVKM. This CDR3 comprises 13 residues. Full variable domain (outside the CDR3, taken from reference TRBV28 and TRBJ2-5): DVKVTQSSRYLVKRTGEKVFLECVQDMDHENMFWYRQDPGLGLRLIYFSYDVKMKEKGDIPEGYSVSREKKERFSLILESASTNQTSMYLCASSPAGGKTQYFGPGTRLLVL.